One sample yielded the 23 T cell receptor beta chains listed below, sequenced in a study of T-cell memory formation after mild COVID-19. TCRdb reanalysed the 5' RACE reads using MiXCR and keeps one entry per CDR3 protein. The sample contains 200,000 to 250,000 distinct CDR3 sequences, 15% of which appear only once. The material sequenced was PBMCs or a T cell subset sorted from them (not recorded which). The receptors come from an adult woman who had mild COVID-19 (a few samples of this study predate the infection). Cell type and time point are not known.

V gene TRBV7-6 combines with J gene TRBJ2-7; the D is unclear. The CDR3 totals 14 residues. V was clipped by 4 bases and J by 3 bases, with 13 bases between them. The germline CDR1 and CDR2 sequences are SGHVS and FNYEAQ. CDR3 DNA: TGTGCCAGCAGCTCCTACCGACACGACTACGAGCAGTACTTC. It encodes CASSSYRHDYEQYF. Full variable domain (missing parts from reference TRBV7-6 and TRBJ2-7): GAGVSQSPRYKVTKRGQDVALRCDPISGHVSLYWYRQALGQGPEFLTYFNYEAQQDKSGLPNDRFSAERPEGSISTLTIQRTEQRDSAMYRCASSSYRHDYEQYFGPGTRLTVT.

This clonotype was seen a few times. This chain links TRBV7-8 with TRBJ1-1; 9 nucleotides line up with TRBD1. Trimming removed 1 base from V and 5 bases from J; junction bases left unmatched: 8. Germline CDR1 reads SGHVS; CDR2 reads FQNEAQ. The CDR3 loop spans 16 amino acids. CDR3 amino acids: CASSLVVGTGKTEAFF. CDR3 sequence (DNA): TGTGCCAGCAGCTTAGTAGTCGGGACAGGGAAAACTGAAGCTTTCTTT.

V is TRBV7-8 and J is TRBJ2-5; perhaps TRBD1 as D (6 bases). With 3 bases removed from V and 7 bases from J, the gap between germline ends came to 15 bases. Germline CDR1 reads SGHVS; CDR2 reads FQNEAQ. The CDR3 is 14 residues long. The CDR3 bases are TGTGCCAGCAGCTTCAGGGGAAGAGACGCGACCCAGTACTTC. Its protein is CASSFRGRDATQYF.

In its sample, this clonotype was seen a few times. The J gene is TRBJ1-2, the V gene TRBV28; 9 positions match TRBD1. The CDR3 is made up of 16 amino acids. Germline assignment: CDR1 MDHEN and CDR2 SYDVKM. With V trimmed by 6 bases and J by 3 bases, 11 bases remained unmatched. CDR3 nucleotides: TGTGCCAGCAGCCAAAGTTTCGGGACAGGGTACTATGGCTACACCTTC. Protein: CASSQSFGTGYYGYTF.

This clonotype has just a few counts. The genes are TRBV7-9 and TRBJ2-4; D is unresolved. CDR3 length: 14 residues. The V gene's germline CDR1 is SEHNR and CDR2 FQNEAQ (reference sequence). Trimming left V 0 bases short and J 7 bases short, with 10 bases between. The CDR3: CASSLAVTPNIQYF. The DNA for the CDR3 is TGTGCCAGCAGCTTAGCTGTGACCCCGAACATTCAGTACTTC.

The sample holds many counts of this clonotype. This chain joins TRBV7-2 and TRBJ2-4; D gene ambiguous. CDR1 and CDR2 (germline): SGHTA, FQGNSA. This CDR3 region has 16 residues. V shed 2 bases and J shed 0 bases, with 11 bases lying between them. CDR3 sequence (DNA): TGTGCCAGCAGCTTACCTGGAGTAGTAGCCAAAAACATTCAGTACTTC. Protein sequence: CASSLPGVVAKNIQYF.

This clonotype was counted between two and nine times. The rearrangement uses TRBV20-1 and TRBJ2-3; perhaps TRBD1 as D (6 bases). The length of the CDR3 is 13 residues. Germline CDR1 and CDR2: DFQATT and SNEGSKA (reference sequence). Trimming stripped 3 bases from V and 2 bases from J, with 9 bases between. CDR3 loop: CSARRGTTDTQYF. The CDR3 DNA is TGCAGTGCTAGGAGGGGGACCACAGATACGCAGTATTTT.

The rearrangement joins TRBV3-1 to TRBJ1-2, with a weak D call TRBD1 (6 bases). The CDR3 consists of 17 residues. Per the germline V gene, CDR1 is LGHDT and CDR2 is YNNKEL (reference sequence). Between the trimmed V and J ends, which lost 0 bases and 1 base, there was a span of 15 bases. The CDR3 DNA reads as TGTGCCAGCAGCCAAGATCCCGTCGGACAGTTTAACTATGGCTACACCTTC. This gives the protein CASSQDPVGQFNYGYTF.

This clonotype has a handful of counts. V and J are TRBV7-3 and TRBJ2-1, with 10 bases aligning to TRBD2. The trim removed 3 bases at V and 6 bases at J, leaving 11 bases unmatched. Per germline, CDR1 SGHTA and CDR2 FQGTGA. CDR3 length: 17 residues. The CDR3 reads CASSFTSGLASGNEQFF. The CDR3, as DNA: TGTGCCAGCAGCTTTACTTCGGGACTAGCGTCAGGCAATGAGCAGTTCTTC.

This clonotype was recorded a few times. The V gene is TRBV6-4, the J gene TRBJ1-1; D gene ambiguous. Trimming removed 2 bases from V and 5 bases from J, with 15 bases in between. The CDR3 has 15 residues. CDR1 is MRHNA, CDR2 SNTAGT, per germline. The DNA of the CDR3 is TGTGCCAGCAGTGACACGCGTGGTGGAAAAACTGAAGCTTTCTTT. Amino acids: CASSDTRGGKTEAFF.

The chain carries TRBV24-1 and TRBJ2-5, with D unclear. This CDR3 is built from 17 residues. V was clipped by 5 bases and J by 5 bases, with 23 bases between them. Per the germline V gene, CDR1 is KGHDR and CDR2 is SFDVKD. Here the CDR3 reads CATSARPGRTSWETQYF. The CDR3 DNA sequence: TGTGCCACCAGTGCCCGCCCAGGCAGGACCTCTTGGGAGACCCAGTACTTC.

In this sample, this clonotype turned up many times. The rearrangement links TRBV7-3 to TRBJ2-1; D is unclear. CDR1 is SGHTA, CDR2 FQGTGA, per germline. The CDR3 extends over 14 amino acids. V lost 5 bases and J 5 bases, leaving 13 bases between the germline ends. In nucleotides, the CDR3 is TGTGCCAGCAGCATACATTGGGCAGACAATGAGCAGTTCTTC. Protein: CASSIHWADNEQFF.

This chain joins TRBV19 and TRBJ1-1, with D uncertain. Germline V CDR1 and CDR2: LNHDA, SQIVND (reference sequence). V was shortened by 7 bases and J by 1 base, with 10 bases between the two germline ends. The CDR3 is made up of 13 amino acids. The DNA of the CDR3 is TGTGCCAGTAAGGAACAGACGAACACTGAAGCTTTCTTT. Protein: CASKEQTNTEAFF.

V gene TRBV5-6 combines with J gene TRBJ1-2; 9 bases match TRBD1. V lost 1 base to trimming and J lost 5 bases; unmatched junction nucleotides: 6. This CDR3 is built from 15 residues. CDR1 SGHDT and CDR2 YYEEEE come from the germline V gene. CDR3 amino acids: CASSLPGTGIYGYTF. In DNA form, the CDR3 reads TGTGCCAGCAGCTTGCCCGGGACAGGGATATATGGCTACACCTTC.

This clonotype was seen at least ten times. The chain combines TRBV20-1 with TRBJ2-1; 12 bases match TRBD2. Germline V gene data show CDR1 as DFQATT and CDR2 as SNEGSKA (reference sequence). CDR3 size: 15 residues. Trimming took 3 bases from V and 8 from J; bases not matched to a gene: 8. The DNA of the CDR3 is TGCAGTGCTAGTGCACCGGGACTAGCGGGCCATGAGCAGTTCTTC. Translation: CSASAPGLAGHEQFF.

This clonotype appeared many times. The chain recombines TRBV12-3 or TRBV12-4 with TRBJ2-5; D tentatively reads TRBD1 or TRBD2 (6 bases each). The V and J ends lost 1 base and 2 bases respectively, with 8 bases between them. The CDR3 is made up of 14 amino acids. In DNA, the CDR3 is TGTGCCAGCAGTTTAGGGGGGGCACAAGAGACCCAGTACTTC. Amino acid sequence: CASSLGGAQETQYF.

This clonotype was counted at least ten times. J is TRBJ2-5 and V is TRBV5-1; D is unresolved. From germline, CDR1 is SGHRS and CDR2 YFSETQ. This CDR3 is 14 amino acids long. V shed 0 bases and J shed 2 bases, with 8 bases lying between them. CDR3: CASSLGSEQETQYF. For the CDR3, the DNA is TGCGCCAGCAGCTTGGGCTCGGAGCAAGAGACCCAGTACTTC.

This chain uses TRBV29-1 with TRBJ1-4; D unclear. This CDR3 is 10 amino acids long. The V and J ends lost 4 bases and 5 bases respectively, with 2 bases between them. Germline values: CDR1 SQVTM, CDR2 ANQGSEA. CDR3 residues: CSVANEKLFF. In nucleotides, the CDR3 is TGCAGCGTTGCCAATGAAAAACTGTTTTTT.

There are a few counts of this clonotype. V is TRBV5-1 and J is TRBJ2-7; D remains unclear. Germline CDR1 reads SGHRS; CDR2 reads YFSETQ. V was pared by 2 bases and J by 0 bases, with 9 bases between. The CDR3 covers 14 residues. As DNA, the CDR3 is TGCGCCAGCAGCTTTACATCAAGCTCCTACGAGCAGTACTTC. Its protein is CASSFTSSSYEQYF.

This clonotype was observed a handful of times. J is TRBJ2-1 and V is TRBV5-1; tentative D call: TRBD1 (7 bases). Trimming stripped 0 bases from V and 4 bases from J, with 11 bases between. The CDR3 is 15 amino acids. Germline values: CDR1 SGHRS, CDR2 YFSETQ. The DNA for the CDR3 is TGCGCCAGCAGCTTGGCCAGGGGGGATTACAATGAGCAGTTCTTC. Encoded protein: CASSLARGDYNEQFF.

This clonotype was seen many times. This chain connects TRBV20-1 to TRBJ2-2, with 8 bases that match TRBD2. The CDR3 runs to 15 residues. CDR1 is DFQATT, CDR2 SNEGSKA, per germline (reference sequence). V lost 3 bases to trimming and J lost 5 bases; unmatched junction nucleotides: 8. CDR3 region: CSARASGRGTGELFF. The DNA for the CDR3 is TGCAGTGCTAGGGCCAGCGGGAGAGGGACCGGGGAGCTGTTTTTT.

J is TRBJ2-3 and V is TRBV5-1; 8 bases agree with TRBD2. Germline lookup yields CDR1 SGHRS and CDR2 YFSETQ. Germline trimming cut 0 bases from V and 5 bases from J; bases unmatched to any gene: 8. The CDR3 has 16 amino acids. DNA for the CDR3: TGCGCCAGCAGCTTGGTGGCCAGCGGGGGCAAAGATACGCAGTATTTT. This encodes CASSLVASGGKDTQYF. The entire variable domain, with the rest obtained from reference TRBV5-1 and TRBJ2-3, is as follows: KAGVTQTPRYLIKTRGQQVTLSCSPISGHRSVSWYQQTPGQGLQFLFEYFSETQRNKGNFPGRFSGRQFSNSRSEMNVSTLELGDSALYLCASSLVASGGKDTQYFGPGTRLTVL.

This clonotype turned up a few times. The J gene is TRBJ2-7, the V gene TRBV27, with 9 nucleotides matching TRBD1. Germline V gives CDR1 MNHEY, CDR2 SMNVEV (reference sequence). Trimming cost V 8 bases and J 2 bases; bases outside gene matches: 1. This CDR3 spans 12 amino acids. The CDR3 reads CASGTGPYEQYF. CDR3 coding DNA: TGTGCCAGCGGGACAGGGCCCTACGAGCAGTACTTC.